The table lists the clone carrying this TCR beta chain with many counts. Its antigen is still unknown. This sample is part of a study of T cell repertoires in cytomegalovirus infection. Study at large: Through public TCR beta signatures, both CMV infection and matching HLA type were indicated.

MiXCR, run by TCRdb on the reads, gives a single entry per CDR3 protein. This sample yields approximately 70,000 distinct CDR3 sequences, of which 4% are seen a single time; roughly 22% belongs to the top ten. Whole-study results and caveats: Public TCR beta family frequency separated CMV-and-HLA carriers, including in an independent cohort.

The sequencing sample was made of PBMCs. This receptor was identified in a human donor in good health (CMV status not recorded). Some clones in this sample may be carry-over from other donors' samples.

For the CDR3, the DNA is TGTGCCAGCAGTAGGACAGGGTACAATGAGCAGTTCTTC. Protein sequence: CASSRTGYNEQFF. V usage is TRBV6-2 or TRBV6-3 and J usage is TRBJ2-1, with TRBD1 identical over 8 bases. CDR1 and CDR2 (germline): MNHEY, SVGEGT. V dropped 5 bases and J dropped 4; count of bases not matched to a gene: 1. The CDR3 is 13 residues long.